Listed here is a single T cell receptor beta chain. There are 17 residues in the CDR3. Germline-derived CDR1 and CDR2 are SEHNR and FQNEAQ (reference sequence). The J segment lost 7 bases and the V segment lost 5 bases, leaving 15 bases of the junction unmatched. The data derive from a study of blood T cell repertoires in COVID-19. Study context: Italy, Spain and the United States were the sources of the convalescent and acute COVID-19 samples. The cDNA or gDNA used as material had been derived from T cells, B-cell-depleted T cells, or PBMCs.

Original processing methods: By means of reference gene primer amplification, nucleated cell counts were estimated. TCRdb's copy holds only in-frame clones and misses some; the assay was immunoSEQ multiplex PCR. The V and J calls and clone size are taken from that table; D and trimming were inferred from the DNA. The sample holds about 27,000 clones, approximately 70% seen once. The source of this sequence is a man in his sixties with active or convalescent COVID-19. Sample: peripheral blood. This chain connects TRBV7-9 to TRBJ2-1; 9 bases map to TRBD2. This CDR3 reads CASSGRPGLAGGNEQFF. For the CDR3, the DNA is TGTGCCAGCAGCGGGCGCCCGGGACTCGCGGGGGGGAATGAGCAGTTCTTC.